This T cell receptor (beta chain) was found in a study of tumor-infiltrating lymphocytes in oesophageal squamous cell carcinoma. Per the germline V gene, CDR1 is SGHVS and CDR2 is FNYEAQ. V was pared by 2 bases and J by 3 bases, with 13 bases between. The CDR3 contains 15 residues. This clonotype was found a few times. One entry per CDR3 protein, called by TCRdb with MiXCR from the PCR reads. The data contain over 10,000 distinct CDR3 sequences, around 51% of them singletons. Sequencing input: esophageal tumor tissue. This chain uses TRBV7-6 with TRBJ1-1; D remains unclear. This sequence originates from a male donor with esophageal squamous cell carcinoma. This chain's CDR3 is CASSLSTQLDTEAFF. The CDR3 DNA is TGTGCCAGCAGCTTATCCACTCAGTTGGACACTGAAGCTTTCTTT. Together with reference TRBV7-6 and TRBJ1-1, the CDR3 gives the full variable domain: GAGVSQSPRYKVTKRGQDVALRCDPISGHVSLYWYRQALGQGPEFLTYFNYEAQQDKSGLPNDRFSAERPEGSISTLTIQRTEQRDSAMYRCASSLSTQLDTEAFFGQGTRLTVV.